The subject of this entry is one T cell receptor beta chain. Antigen unknown. V was pared by 5 bases and J by 0 bases, with 14 bases between. CDR1 MNHEY and CDR2 SMNVEV come from the germline V gene (reference sequence). The CDR3 is 16 amino acids. Profiling relied on immunoSEQ multiplex PCR, and the TCRdb table lists in-frame clones only, not all of them. The sample carries 2 million to 2.5 million clones, approximately 94% recorded once. The data stem from a study of shared clonotypes between healthy human individuals. Findings and caveats of the study: Sharing across four donors was highest in naive CD4 (roughly 5%) and lowest in memory CD8 (approximately 0.4%). Estimated richness values were generally larger in naive subsets than in memory subsets. Depth was large, yet rarefaction showed that sorted-subset sequencing was incomplete.

Terminally differentiated effector memory CD45RA+ cells were excluded by CCR7 positive selection of CD45RO-negative cells. Each of the donors was a healthy adult who was HIV-negative and had not had a recent acute infection or vaccination. The chain is built from TRBV27 and TRBJ2-1; D is perhaps TRBD1 (5 bases). The sample taken for sequencing was naive CD8+ T cells from PBMCs. The origin of this receptor is a man aged 18 to 30 in good health. Some clones in this sample may be carry-over from other donors' samples. CDR3 protein: CASSNQQESSYNEQFF. CDR3 DNA sequence: TGTGCCAGCAGTAACCAACAGGAGAGCTCCTACAATGAGCAGTTCTTC.